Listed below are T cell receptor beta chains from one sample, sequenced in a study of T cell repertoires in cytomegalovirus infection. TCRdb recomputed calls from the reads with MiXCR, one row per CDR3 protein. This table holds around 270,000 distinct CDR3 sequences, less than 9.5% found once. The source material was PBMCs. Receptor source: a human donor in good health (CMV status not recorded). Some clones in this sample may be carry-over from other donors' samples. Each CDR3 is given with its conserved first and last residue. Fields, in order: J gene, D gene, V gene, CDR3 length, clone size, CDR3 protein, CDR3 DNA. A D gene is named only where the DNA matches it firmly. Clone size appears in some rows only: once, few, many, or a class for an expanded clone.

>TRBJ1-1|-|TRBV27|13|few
CASKPWTDTEAFF
TGTGCCAGCAAGCCGTGGACAGACACTGAAGCTTTCTTT
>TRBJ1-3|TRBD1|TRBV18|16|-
CASSPQRGRSGNTIYF
TGTGCCAGCTCACCACAAAGGGGGCGTTCGGGAAACACCATATATTTT
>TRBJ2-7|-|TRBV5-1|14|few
CASWRNGGPGVQYF
TGCGCCAGCTGGAGGAACGGGGGACCCGGAGTGCAGTACTTC
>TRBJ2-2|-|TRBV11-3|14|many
CASSPQVNTGELFF
TGTGCCAGCAGCCCACAGGTGAACACCGGGGAGCTGTTTTTT
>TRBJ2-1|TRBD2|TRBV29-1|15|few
CSVGFTSGTNNEQFF
TGCAGCGTTGGATTTACAAGCGGGACCAACAATGAGCAGTTCTTC
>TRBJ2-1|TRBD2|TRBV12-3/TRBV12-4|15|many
CASSALGGTYNEQFF
TGTGCCAGCAGTGCCCTGGGAGGGACCTACAATGAGCAGTTCTTC
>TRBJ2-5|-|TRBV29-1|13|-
CSVEDRHRETQYF
TGCAGCGTTGAAGATCGGCACCGGGAGACCCAGTACTTC
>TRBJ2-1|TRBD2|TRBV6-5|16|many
CASSYPGTSGAPEQFF
TGTGCCAGCAGTTACCCTGGGACTAGCGGGGCGCCTGAGCAGTTCTTC
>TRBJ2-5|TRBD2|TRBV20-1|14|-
CSAPKRGPIETQYF
TGCAGTGCCCCGAAGCGGGGTCCCATAGAGACCCAGTACTTC
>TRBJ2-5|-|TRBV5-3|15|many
CASSRSAGNVETQYF
TGTGCCAGCAGCCGATCAGCAGGGAATGTGGAGACCCAGTACTTC
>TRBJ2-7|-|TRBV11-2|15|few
CASSLERWASYEQYF
TGTGCCAGCAGCCTAGAGCGGTGGGCCTCCTACGAGCAGTACTTC
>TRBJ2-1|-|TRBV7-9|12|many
CASSPEGHEQFF
TGTGCCAGCAGCCCAGAGGGACATGAGCAGTTCTTC
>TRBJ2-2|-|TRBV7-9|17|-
CASTLIRGASNTGELFF
TGTGCCAGCACCTTAATCAGGGGAGCCTCCAACACCGGGGAGCTGTTTTTT
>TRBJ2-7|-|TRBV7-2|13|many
CASSAGTRYEQYF
TGTGCCAGCAGCGCCGGGACCCGCTACGAGCAGTACTTC
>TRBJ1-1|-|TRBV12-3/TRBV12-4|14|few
CASSFSDMNTEAFF
TGTGCCAGCAGTTTCTCCGACATGAACACTGAAGCTTTCTTT
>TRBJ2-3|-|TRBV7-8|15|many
CASSLVVTVSDTQYF
TGTGCCAGCAGCCTCGTAGTTACAGTTTCAGATACGCAGTATTTT
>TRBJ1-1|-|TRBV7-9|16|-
CASSLGGVGSNTEAFF
TGTGCCAGCAGCTTAGGAGGCGTAGGGTCGAACACTGAAGCTTTCTTT
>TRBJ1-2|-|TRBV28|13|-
CASSSVTLNGYTF
TGTGCCAGCAGTTCGGTCACCCTCAATGGCTACACCTTC
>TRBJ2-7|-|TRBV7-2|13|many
CASSLEGTYEQYF
TGTGCCAGCAGCCTAGAGGGGACCTACGAGCAGTACTTC
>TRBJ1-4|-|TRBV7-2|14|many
CASSLPGESEKLFF
TGTGCCAGCAGCTTACCCGGGGAGAGTGAAAAACTGTTTTTT
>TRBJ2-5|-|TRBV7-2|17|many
CASSFYSRSAVVETQYF
TGTGCCAGCAGCTTCTACTCAAGGTCGGCCGTAGTCGAGACCCAGTACTTC
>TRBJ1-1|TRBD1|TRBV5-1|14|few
CASSWRQGPTEAFF
TGCGCCAGCAGCTGGCGACAGGGGCCCACTGAAGCTTTCTTT
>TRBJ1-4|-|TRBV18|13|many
CATTVGRNEKLFF
TGTGCCACTACCGTGGGGCGTAATGAAAAACTGTTTTTT
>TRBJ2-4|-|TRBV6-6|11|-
CASMIGNIQYF
TGTGCCAGCATGATTGGAAACATTCAGTACTTC
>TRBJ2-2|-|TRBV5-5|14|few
CASSPDLNTGELFF
TGTGCCAGCAGCCCGGACTTGAACACCGGGGAGCTGTTTTTT
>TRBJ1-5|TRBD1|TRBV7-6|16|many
CASSFSTGAGNQPQHF
TGTGCCAGCAGCTTTTCGACAGGGGCTGGCAATCAGCCCCAGCATTTT
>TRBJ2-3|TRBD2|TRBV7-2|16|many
CASSLEAGGITDTQYF
TGTGCCAGCAGCTTAGAAGCGGGGGGAATCACAGATACGCAGTATTTT
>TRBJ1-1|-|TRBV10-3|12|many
CAINQGNTEAFF
TGTGCCATCAATCAGGGGAACACTGAAGCTTTCTTT
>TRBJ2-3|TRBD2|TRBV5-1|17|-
CASSLGTSLGSADTQYF
TGCGCCAGCAGCTTGGGGACTAGTTTGGGTTCGGCGGATACGCAGTATTTT
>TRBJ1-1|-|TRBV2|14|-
CASSVGGPNTEAFF
TGTGCCAGCAGTGTTGGGGGGCCGAACACTGAAGCTTTCTTT
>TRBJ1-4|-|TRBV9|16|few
CASSVGRDATNEKLFF
TGTGCCAGCAGCGTAGGGAGGGATGCAACTAATGAAAAACTGTTTTTT
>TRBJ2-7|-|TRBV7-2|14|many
CASSLELRDFQQYF
TGTGCCAGCAGCTTGGAGCTACGGGACTTTCAGCAGTACTTC
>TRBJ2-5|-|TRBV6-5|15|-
CASSPLALGQETQYF
TGTGCCAGCAGCCCCCTGGCTCTGGGACAAGAGACCCAGTACTTC
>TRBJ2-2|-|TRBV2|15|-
CASSEAPGGTGELFF
TGTGCCAGCAGTGAAGCCCCAGGAGGAACCGGGGAGCTGTTTTTT
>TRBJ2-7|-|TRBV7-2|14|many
CASSFGGFSYEQYF
TGTGCCAGCAGCTTTGGTGGGTTCTCCTACGAGCAGTACTTC
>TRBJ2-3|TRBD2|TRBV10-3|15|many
CAIDTSGRASGTQYF
TGTGCCATCGACACTAGCGGGAGGGCCTCAGGTACGCAGTATTTT
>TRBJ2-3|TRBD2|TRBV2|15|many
CASKTLGTSDGTQYF
TGTGCCAGCAAGACCCTCGGGACTAGCGATGGTACGCAGTATTTT
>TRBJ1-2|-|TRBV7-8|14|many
CASSLGVENYGYTF
TGTGCCAGCAGCTTAGGGGTGGAAAACTATGGCTACACCTTC
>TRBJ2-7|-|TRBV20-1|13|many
CSAPSRGAYEQYF
TGCAGTGCCCCGTCTCGTGGGGCCTACGAGCAGTACTTC
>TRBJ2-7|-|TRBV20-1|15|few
CSASGTAGSSYEQYF
TGCAGTGCTAGTGGGACGGCCGGGTCTTCCTACGAGCAGTACTTC